This TCR beta chain was captured in a study of T cells in Graves' hyperthyroidism and ophthalmopathy. Each patient was aged 18 to 65 and had newly diagnosed hyperthyroidism of under 2 months' duration. Lactation, pregnancy, other autoimmune disease or uncontrolled infection led to exclusion of patients. The table lists this clonotype with a count of one. Germline assignment: CDR1 KGHDR and CDR2 SFDVKD. The CDR3 is 15 amino acids. Trimming removed 4 bases from V and 13 bases from J, with 19 bases in between. TCR beta CDR3 region amplification was performed from RNA transcripts. A set of HTBI primers served as the primers for a first-round RT-PCR of the TCR CDR3. TCRdb reprocessed the multiplex PCR reads with MiXCR, giving one entry per CDR3 protein. Of 750,000 to 950,000 distinct CDR3 sequences in the sample, approximately 40% were seen once.

This receptor was identified in a man younger than 35 with Graves' hyperthyroidism. Input material: blood. The chain links TRBV24-1 to TRBJ1-6; weak D call: TRBD1 (6 bases). The CDR3 sequence is CATSEGEQGDQPLHF. Written as DNA, the CDR3 is TGTGCCACCAGTGAAGGGGAACAGGGTGATCAGCCCCTCCACTTT.